The 18 T cell receptor beta chains below were found in one sample sequenced in a study of CD8 T cells in ankylosing spondylitis. TCRdb recomputed calls from the 5' RACE reads with MiXCR, one row per CDR3 protein. Altogether around 330,000 distinct CDR3 sequences are present, 11% being singletons, with the ten largest covering about 10%. The specimen sequenced was blood, either unsorted or a sorted T cell fraction (not recorded which). Receptors originate from a female donor with ankylosing spondylitis or in good health (not recorded which).

This clonotype has ten or more counts. This rearrangement joins TRBV20-1 to TRBJ1-2; 7 bases match TRBD1. Looked up from germline, CDR1 is DFQATT and CDR2 is SNEGSKA (reference sequence). The CDR3 runs to 13 residues. J was trimmed by 0 bases and V by 5 bases; bases with no gene match: 3. The CDR3: CSAYDRANYGYTF. The CDR3 DNA sequence: TGCAGTGCTTACGACAGGGCTAACTATGGCTACACCTTC.

Details on this clonotype: Since a much larger clone is just one base distant, this may be a read error. The J gene is TRBJ2-1, the V gene TRBV5-1; D remains ambiguous. CDR3 length: 14 amino acids. CDR1 SGHRS and CDR2 YFSETQ come from the germline V gene. The CDR3 nucleotides are TGCTCCAGCAGATCGACAAATGCCTACAATGAGCAGTTCTTC. Protein sequence: CSSRSTNAYNEQFF.

This clonotype was seen ten or more times. The chain couples TRBV20-1 to TRBJ1-5, with 9 bases that match TRBD1. CDR1 DFQATT and CDR2 SNEGSKA come from the germline V gene (reference sequence). Trimming at V came to 5 bases and at J to 6 bases, leaving 8 bases not matched to a gene. CDR3 length: 14 residues. CDR3 region: CSAQEGQGPQPQHF. CDR3 in DNA: TGCAGTGCTCAAGAAGGACAGGGGCCTCAGCCCCAGCATTTT.

This clonotype was counted ten times or more. This chain uses TRBV7-9 with TRBJ2-1; 9 nucleotides match TRBD2. Germline V CDR1 and CDR2: SEHNR, FQNEAQ (reference sequence). This CDR3 has 13 amino acids. V was pared by 6 bases and J by 13 bases, with 10 bases of the junction left unmatched. This CDR3 is CASSSSGRPVQFF. CDR3 bases: TGTGCCAGCAGTTCAAGCGGGAGGCCCGTCCAGTTCTTC. Full variable domain (remainder filled in from reference TRBV7-9 and TRBJ2-1): DTGVSQNPRHKITKRGQNVTFRCDPISEHNRLYWYRQTLGQGPEFLTYFQNEAQLEKSRLLSDRFSAERPKGSFSTLEIQRTEQGDSAMYLCASSSSGRPVQFFGPGTRLTVL.

The gene calls are TRBV7-8 and TRBJ1-3; D unclear. This CDR3 spans 14 amino acids. CDR1 and CDR2 (germline): SGHVS, FQNEAQ. Trimming cost V 5 bases and J 3 bases, with 11 bases left between them. The CDR3 sequence: CASSLLGVGNTIYF. In DNA form, the CDR3 reads TGTGCCAGCAGCCTGCTGGGCGTTGGAAACACCATATATTTT.

This clonotype showed up many times. The V gene is TRBV20-1, the J gene TRBJ1-5; no definite D call. CDR1 and CDR2 from the germline V gene are DFQATT and SNEGSKA (reference sequence). V was trimmed by 3 bases and J by 4 bases, leaving 16 bases between them. This CDR3 has 15 residues. The CDR3 loop is CSASFLTLGNQPQHF. The CDR3 coding sequence is TGCAGTGCTAGTTTTTTAACCTTAGGAAATCAGCCCCAGCATTTT.

In this sample, this clonotype turned up many times. The chain couples TRBV29-1 to TRBJ2-5; a weak D match, TRBD2 (6 bases). The V gene's germline CDR1 is SQVTM and CDR2 ANQGSEA. V shed 2 bases and J shed 2 bases, with 27 bases lying between them. This CDR3 comprises 19 residues. CDR3 residues: CSVENRFHGNAGSQETQYF. The DNA for the CDR3 is TGCAGCGTTGAAAATAGATTTCATGGGAATGCGGGGTCACAAGAGACCCAGTACTTC.

This chain links TRBV20-1 with TRBJ1-5, with TRBD1 as a possible D gene (5 bases). Germline-derived CDR1 and CDR2 are DFQATT and SNEGSKA (reference sequence). This CDR3 comprises 14 residues. V lost 3 bases, J lost 0 bases, and 9 bases lay in between. The CDR3 spells CSASMGTSNQPQHF. The CDR3 nucleotides are TGCAGTGCTAGTATGGGGACTAGCAATCAGCCCCAGCATTTT.

Many counts were recorded for this clonotype. The DNA for the CDR3 is TGTGCCAGCAGCTTAGGGGGCTCAGCCGGGGAGCTGTTTTTT. Amino acids: CASSLGGSAGELFF. V gene TRBV11-3 combines with J gene TRBJ2-2, with TRBD1 as a possible D gene (5 bases). The germline V gene has CDR1 SGHNT and CDR2 YENEEA. The CDR3 extends over 14 amino acids. Trimming pared 1 base from V and 6 bases from J, leaving 9 bases between.

A note on this clonotype: This may arise from a read error, as a much more abundant clone is one base away. Since no conserved phenylalanine or tryptophan closes the CDR3, a read error is the likely cause. The CDR3 coding sequence is TGCGCCAGCATGCCGGGTCCGGGGGCCAACGTCCTGACTTTG. The encoded protein is CASMPGPGANVLTL. The genes are TRBV5-1 and TRBJ2-6; no firm D call. The CDR3 has 14 residues. The V end was cut by 6 bases, the J end by 4 bases, with 11 bases between. Germline CDR1 reads SGHRS; CDR2 reads YFSETQ.

This clonotype was seen repeatedly, ten times or more. This chain joins TRBV29-1 and TRBJ1-1, with a tentative D call TRBD1 (5 bases). There are 13 residues in the CDR3. The ends were cut back, 7 bases at V and 3 bases at J, with 15 bases in the middle. CDR1 is SQVTM and CDR2 is ANQGSEA in the germline V gene. Written as DNA, the CDR3 is TGCAGCGGTACCCTCAGGGCCGACACTGAAGCTTTCTTT. It specifies CSGTLRADTEAFF.

This chain uses TRBV11-2 with TRBJ2-1; no definite D call. CDR1 and CDR2 (germline): SGHAT, FQNNGV. V was pared by 5 bases and J by 4 bases, with 18 bases between. CDR3 length: 16 residues. The DNA of the CDR3 is TGTGCCAGCAGCCGCCCCGGCGGCCCGGCTTACAATGAGCAGTTCTTC. Its protein product is CASSRPGGPAYNEQFF.

This chain connects TRBV5-5 to TRBJ2-5; D is possibly TRBD1 (6 bases). V dropped 4 bases and J dropped 5 bases, with 12 bases sitting between them. The germline CDR1 and CDR2 sequences are SGHKS and YYEKEE (reference sequence). The CDR3 sequence is 13 residues long. CDR3 in DNA: TGTGCCAGCAGCCAAAGGACAGACGAGACCCAGTACTTC. Translating gives CASSQRTDETQYF.

The table lists this clonotype with many counts. V is TRBV29-1 and J is TRBJ1-2; maybe TRBD1 (6 bases). V was trimmed by 4 bases and J by 0 bases, leaving 15 bases between them. This CDR3 contains 15 residues. Germline V gene data show CDR1 as SQVTM and CDR2 as ANQGSEA. The CDR3 DNA reads as TGCAGCGTTGTGGGGGCAGGGGTCCCTAACTATGGCTACACCTTC. Its protein is CSVVGAGVPNYGYTF.

This clonotype was counted only a few times. With a much larger clone just one base away, this may be a read error. The rearrangement uses TRBV20-1 and TRBJ1-2; 9 bases line up with TRBD1. There are 14 residues in the CDR3. Germline CDR1 is DFQATT and CDR2 is SNEGSKA (reference sequence). CDR3 region: CSAYPGTGNYGDTF. The CDR3, as DNA: TGCAGTGCTTATCCCGGGACAGGGAACTATGGCGACACCTTC.

The table lists this clonotype with many counts. The genes are TRBV12-3 or TRBV12-4 and TRBJ1-2; 8 bases are a match to TRBD1. V dropped 5 bases and J dropped 8; count of bases not matched to a gene: 10. The CDR3 length is 14 residues. As DNA, the CDR3 is TGTGCCAGCAGTGCCGGACAGGGTAGGATGGGCTACACCTTC. This sequence encodes CASSAGQGRMGYTF.

This clonotype was observed many times. The V and J genes are TRBV12-3 or TRBV12-4 and TRBJ2-7, with D unclear. There are 16 residues in the CDR3. Trimming removed 6 bases at V and 3 bases at J, with 21 bases between. For the CDR3, the DNA is TGTGCCAGCAGCGACCCCGGCGCAGTGAGGAGCTACGAGCAGTACTTC. The encoded protein is CASSDPGAVRSYEQYF.

This chain connects TRBV9 to TRBJ2-5; 7 bases are a match to TRBD2. The V gene's germline CDR1 is SGDLS and CDR2 YYNGEE. After removal of 4 bases from V and 1 base from J, the junction contained 10 bases not matched to a gene. CDR3 length equals 16 residues. The CDR3 here is CASSFTGRAVQETQYF. The CDR3 bases are TGTGCCAGCAGCTTTACTGGGAGGGCTGTCCAAGAGACCCAGTACTTC.